These T cell receptor beta chains were read from a single sample in a study of vaccination and CD4 T cells after COVID-19. What these receptors recognize is not known. From the PCR reads, TCRdb called clonotypes with MiXCR, one entry per CDR3 protein. The sample consists of approximately 16,000 distinct CDR3 sequences, roughly 36% of them appearing once. The sequences come from CD4+ T cells from blood, cultured in vitro, collected before SARS-CoV-2 vaccination. Every receptor here comes from a human donor who received a COVID-19 vaccine. The conserved cysteine and the conserved F or W are not part of the CDR3 here.

V: TRBV7-6
J: TRBJ1-6
CDR3: ASSTQGRSYNSPLH

V: TRBV12-3/TRBV12-4
J: TRBJ1-5
CDR3: ASSLVRGHQPQH

V: TRBV11-3
J: TRBJ1-1
CDR3: ASSLGGINTEAF

V: TRBV10-3
J: TRBJ1-6
CDR3: AIGSVRGDPLH

V: TRBV30
J: TRBJ2-7
CDR3: AWTGRSGEQY

V: TRBV6-2/TRBV6-3
J: TRBJ1-5
CDR3: ASSYRDTPGQPQH

V: TRBV12-3/TRBV12-4
J: TRBJ1-2
CDR3: ASRLQGGDYGYT

V: TRBV25-1
J: TRBJ1-2
CDR3: ASSENYGYT

V: TRBV6-4
J: TRBJ2-3
CDR3: ASSNHQGPTDTQY

V: TRBV19
J: TRBJ2-7
CDR3: ASSILTGQATSEQY

V: TRBV29-1
J: TRBJ2-3
CDR3: SAPVTASTDTQY

V: TRBV2
J: TRBJ1-1
CDR3: ASSSDRGVMGTEAF